The clone carrying this T cell receptor beta chain was found many times. This specimen comes from a study of T cells in Graves' hyperthyroidism and ophthalmopathy. The CDR3 spans 13 residues. From germline, CDR1 is MDHEN and CDR2 SYDVKM. V lost 7 bases and J 8 bases, leaving 17 bases between the germline ends. TCR beta CDR3 regions were amplified from RNA transcripts. The HTBI primer set drove a first-round RT-PCR of the TCR CDR3. TCRdb itself ran the multiplex PCR reads through MiXCR, one entry per CDR3 protein. In the table there are 650,000 to 750,000 distinct CDR3 sequences, around 13% of which are singletons.

The receptor was isolated from a woman aged 18-35 years with Graves' hyperthyroidism. The rearrangement joins TRBV28 to TRBJ1-2; no clear D. Input material: blood. The chain's CDR3 is CASTSDPRRGYTF. CDR3 nucleotide sequence: TGTGCCAGCACCTCCGACCCCAGAAGGGGCTACACCTTC.